This TCR beta chain was documented in a study of blood T cell repertoires in COVID-19. This clone has only a few counts. CDR3 length: 15 amino acids. The germline V gene encodes CDR1 LNHNV and CDR2 YYDKDF (reference sequence). With 0 bases removed from V and 1 base from J, the gap between germline ends came to 9 bases. Assay: immunoSEQ multiplex PCR; the TCRdb copy retains only in-frame clones and omits some. The sample carries about 150,000 clones, roughly 82% recorded once. This rearrangement joins TRBV15 to TRBJ1-1; D uncertain. Source material: peripheral blood. The clonotype comes from a woman aged 45-65 years with acute or convalescent COVID-19. DNA for the CDR3: TGTGCCACCAGCAGAGATAACAGTAAGAACACTGAAGCTTTCTTT. Residues: CATSRDNSKNTEAFF. Full variable domain (rest looked up from reference TRBV15 and TRBJ1-1): DAMVIQNPRYQVTQFGKPVTLSCSQTLNHNVMYWYQQKSSQAPKLLFHYYDKDFNNEADTPDNFQSRRPNTSFCFLDIRSPGLGDTAMYLCATSRDNSKNTEAFFGQGTRLTVV.